This passage covers 29 T cell receptor beta chains from one sample sequenced in a study of T-cell memory formation after mild COVID-19. One entry per CDR3 protein, called by TCRdb with MiXCR from the 5' RACE reads. This sample yields 350,000 or so distinct CDR3 sequences, of which about 20% are seen a single time; around 20% belongs to the top ten. Input material: PBMCs or a T cell subset sorted from them (not recorded which). The receptors derive from a man younger than 35 who had mild COVID-19 (a few samples of this study predate the infection). Cell type and time point are not known.

A note on this clonotype: A junction end diverges from the germline sequence, so it may reflect a read error. V and J are TRBV7-2 and TRBJ2-5; D may be TRBD1 (6 bases). Per the germline V gene, CDR1 is SGHTA and CDR2 is FQGNSA. The CDR3 runs to 13 residues. The CDR3 protein is CASSPRGQETQYF. DNA for the CDR3: TGCGCCAGCAGCCCCAGGGGTCAAGAGACCCAGTACTTC.

CDR3 bases: TGCGCCAGCAGCTCGGACAGGGGGACAGATACGCAGTATTTT. Translating gives CASSSDRGTDTQYF. The rearrangement joins TRBV5-1 to TRBJ2-3, with 10 bases identical to TRBD1. The germline CDR1 and CDR2 sequences are SGHRS and YFSETQ. The CDR3 is 14 residues long. After removal of 3 bases from V and 3 bases from J, the junction contained 1 base not matched to a gene.

The CDR3 reads CASSPLESGEADTQYF. The CDR3 DNA reads as TGTGCCAGCAGCCCCCTCGAAAGCGGGGAAGCAGATACGCAGTATTTT. The V and J genes are TRBV4-2 and TRBJ2-3; 7 positions agree with TRBD2. Germline assignment: CDR1 LGHNA and CDR2 YNFKEQ. The CDR3 consists of 16 residues. With 4 bases clipped from V and 4 bases from J, the junction kept 11 bases outside the gene matches.

This clonotype has only a few counts. The rearrangement uses TRBV18 and TRBJ1-1; D remains unclear. Germline V CDR1 and CDR2: KGHSH, LQKENI. V lost 2 bases, J lost 7 bases, and 14 bases lay in between. This CDR3 region has 14 residues. DNA of the CDR3: TGTGCCAGCTCACCATCGGACGGGAGGGTTGAAGCTTTCTTT. Translation gives CASSPSDGRVEAFF.

This clonotype has a single count. One junction end disagrees with the germline gene, perhaps due to a read error. The chain has TRBV5-1 and TRBJ2-1, with D unclear. Germline lookup yields CDR1 SGHRS and CDR2 YFSETQ. The CDR3 consists of 14 residues. The CDR3 is CASSGFSSYNEQLF. In DNA, the CDR3 is TGCGCCAGCAGTGGGTTTAGCTCCTACAATGAGCAGTTATTC. Using reference TRBV5-1 and TRBJ2-1 for the parts outside the CDR3, the full variable domain is KAGVTQTPRYLIKTRGQQVTLSCSPISGHRSVSWYQQTPGQGLQFLFEYFSETQRNKGNFPGRFSGRQFSNSRSEMNVSTLELGDSALYLCASSGFSSYNEQLFGPGTRLTVL.

This chain uses TRBV27 with TRBJ2-5; possibly TRBD1 or TRBD2 for D (5 bases each). Per germline, CDR1 MNHEY and CDR2 SMNVEV (reference sequence). The CDR3 covers 13 residues. Between the trimmed V and J ends, which lost 3 bases and 5 bases, there was a span of 10 bases. This CDR3 is CASSFTGTETQYF. The CDR3 DNA follows: TGTGCCAGCAGTTTTACCGGGACGGAGACCCAGTACTTC.

The chain employs TRBV7-2 and TRBJ1-5; tentative D call: TRBD1 (5 bases). V dropped 7 bases and J dropped 3 bases, with 13 bases sitting between them. The CDR3 is made up of 14 amino acids. The germline gives CDR1 SGHTA, CDR2 FQGNSA. The CDR3 here is CASTPGQSNQPQHF. In DNA, the CDR3 is TGTGCCAGCACTCCGGGGCAGTCCAATCAGCCCCAGCATTTT.

This clonotype appeared a few times. V and J are TRBV7-2 and TRBJ1-4, with unresolved D. The CDR3 has 15 residues. Trimming cost V 2 bases and J 5 bases, with 12 bases left between them. Germline V gives CDR1 SGHTA, CDR2 FQGNSA. In nucleotides, the CDR3 is TGTGCCAGCAGCTTATCGGGGATGGAGAATGAAAAACTGTTTTTT. Translating gives CASSLSGMENEKLFF.

The CDR3 spells CASSAREDTEAFF. The CDR3 DNA follows: TGTGCCAGCTCGGCCAGGGAGGACACTGAAGCTTTCTTT. The chain couples TRBV18 to TRBJ1-1; tentative D call: TRBD1 (5 bases). V lost 6 bases to trimming and J lost 3 bases, with 11 bases between them. The CDR3 has 13 residues. Germline CDR1 is KGHSH and CDR2 is LQKENI.

This clonotype has just a few counts. The genes are TRBV6-2 or TRBV6-3 and TRBJ2-5, with D hard to call. V was trimmed by 8 bases and J by 1 base, leaving 17 bases between them. The CDR3 is 15 amino acids. CDR1 and CDR2 (germline): MNHEY, SVGEGT. In DNA form, the CDR3 reads TGTGCCAGCGCTGGGTCAGGACCAGTCCAAGAGACCCAGTACTTC. Protein: CASAGSGPVQETQYF.

This clonotype has only a few counts. This chain connects TRBV5-1 to TRBJ1-4; D not resolved. The CDR3 sequence is 14 residues long. CDR1 is SGHRS, CDR2 YFSETQ, per germline. V lost 7 bases, J lost 0 bases, and 10 bases lay in between. CDR3 nucleotide sequence: TGCGCCAGCGGACGTGAGGCAACTAATGAAAAACTGTTTTTT. Translated: CASGREATNEKLFF.

This clonotype has just a few counts. This rearrangement joins TRBV7-9 to TRBJ2-1; the D gene is possibly TRBD2 (5 bases). The CDR3 length is 15 residues. The V and J ends lost 0 bases and 4 bases respectively, with 10 bases between them. The germline V gene encodes CDR1 SEHNR and CDR2 FQNEAQ (reference sequence). CDR3 sequence: CASSLASGPYNEQFF. DNA of the CDR3: TGTGCCAGCAGCTTAGCGAGCGGACCTTACAATGAGCAGTTCTTC. The whole variable domain, remainder taken from reference TRBV7-9 and TRBJ2-1, is DTGVSQNPRHKITKRGQNVTFRCDPISEHNRLYWYRQTLGQGPEFLTYFQNEAQLEKSRLLSDRFSAERPKGSFSTLEIQRTEQGDSAMYLCASSLASGPYNEQFFGPGTRLTVL.

V gene TRBV15 combines with J gene TRBJ1-6; TRBD1 might be the D (6 bases). The V end lost 0 bases, the J end lost 0 bases, and 12 bases lay between the germline ends. Germline loops: CDR1 LNHNV, CDR2 YYDKDF (reference sequence). CDR3 length equals 18 residues. The CDR3 nucleotides are TGTGCCACCAGCAGAGACAGGGGCGCCGACTCCTATAATTCACCCCTCCACTTT. It encodes CATSRDRGADSYNSPLHF.

The chain carries TRBV12-3 or TRBV12-4 and TRBJ1-1; 8 nucleotides agree with TRBD1. The CDR3 sequence is 14 residues long. The V and J ends lost 7 bases and 2 bases, in that order; junction bases with no gene match: 6. The CDR3 region is CASTPTGGNTEAFF. The CDR3 nucleotides read TGTGCCAGCACTCCTACAGGGGGAAACACTGAAGCTTTCTTT.

V and J are TRBV18 and TRBJ2-3; tentative D call: TRBD1 (6 bases). V shed 3 bases and J shed 2 bases, with 15 bases lying between them. CDR3 length: 16 residues. Germline V lookup: CDR1 KGHSH, CDR2 LQKENI. Here the CDR3 DNA reads TGTGCCAGCTCACCCCTCAGGACAGACAACACAGATACGCAGTATTTT. It specifies CASSPLRTDNTDTQYF. Together with reference TRBV18 and TRBJ2-3, the CDR3 gives the full variable domain: NAGVMQNPRHLVRRRGQEARLRCSPMKGHSHVYWYRQLPEEGLKFMVYLQKENIIDESGMPKERFSAEFPKEGPSILRIQQVVRGDSAAYFCASSPLRTDNTDTQYFGPGTRLTVL.

The rearrangement links TRBV5-1 to TRBJ2-2; D not certain. CDR3 length equals 15 residues. V shed 1 base and J shed 2 bases, with 9 bases lying between them. In germline, CDR1 is SGHRS, CDR2 YFSETQ. The CDR3 DNA is TGCGCCAGCAGCTTGTGGGGTATCAACACCGGGGAGCTGTTTTTT. Amino acids: CASSLWGINTGELFF.

This rearrangement joins TRBV20-1 to TRBJ2-5; 9 nucleotides agree with TRBD2. The germline CDR1 and CDR2 sequences are DFQATT and SNEGSKA (reference sequence). V lost 2 bases, J lost 0 bases, and 7 bases stayed unmatched. The CDR3 is 16 residues long. The CDR3 DNA reads as TGCAGTGCTAGACCATCTCAGCGGGGGGACCAAGAGACCCAGTACTTC. Translating gives CSARPSQRGDQETQYF.

In its sample, this clonotype was seen many times. Here the CDR3 reads CASSVGTSDQETQYF. CDR3 nucleotides: TGTGCCAGCAGCGTGGGGACTAGCGACCAAGAGACCCAGTACTTC. This sequence joins TRBV9 and TRBJ2-5, with 10 bases fitting TRBD2. This CDR3 is 15 amino acids long. Germline lookup yields CDR1 SGDLS and CDR2 YYNGEE. The trim removed 2 bases at V and 0 bases at J, leaving 1 base unmatched.

This chain joins TRBV7-2 and TRBJ2-4; 7 bases are a match to TRBD1. The V segment lost 7 bases and the J segment 3 bases; nucleotides outside the gene matches: 6. The CDR3 has 14 amino acids. Germline CDR1 and CDR2: SGHTA and FQGNSA. This CDR3 is CASTSAGGKNIQYF. CDR3 in DNA: TGTGCCAGCACCTCGGCAGGGGGCAAAAACATTCAGTACTTC.

This clonotype was observed a single time. The rearrangement links TRBV5-1 to TRBJ2-5; D may be TRBD2 (6 bases). The germline V gene has CDR1 SGHRS and CDR2 YFSETQ. The CDR3 sequence is 15 residues long. Trimming pared 0 bases from V and 4 bases from J, leaving 13 bases between. Here the CDR3 DNA reads TGCGCCAGCAGCTTGGGCCCCATCGGGGGAGAGACCCAGTACTTC. This translates into CASSLGPIGGETQYF.

This clonotype was seen more than once but under ten times. This chain joins TRBV7-9 and TRBJ1-2, with 7 bases matching TRBD1. Trimming cost V 5 bases and J 7 bases; bases outside gene matches: 16. CDR1 and CDR2 from the germline V gene are SEHNR and FQNEAQ (reference sequence). The CDR3 spans 16 residues. The CDR3 DNA sequence: TGTGCCAGCAGCCGGTACCCCGAGGGGGCGCGTGGTGGCTACACCTTC. Its translation: CASSRYPEGARGGYTF.

This clonotype was recorded a few times. The V and J genes are TRBV4-1 and TRBJ1-2; 12 bases match TRBD1. The ends lost 1 base at V and 5 bases at J; junction bases unmatched: 2. Per the germline V gene, CDR1 is MGHRA and CDR2 is YSYEKL. This CDR3 spans 15 amino acids. The DNA of the CDR3 is TGCGCCAGCAGCCAAGGGGACAGGGGGCCGTATGGCTACACCTTC. Protein: CASSQGDRGPYGYTF.

This clonotype came up a few times. The rearrangement uses TRBV6-5 and TRBJ1-5; D is ambiguous. The length of the CDR3 is 15 residues. CDR1 MNHEY and CDR2 SVGAGI come from the germline V gene. Trimming pared 2 bases from V and 0 bases from J, leaving 8 bases between. As DNA, the CDR3 is TGTGCCAGCAGTTACAGCCCTTATAGCAATCAGCCCCAGCATTTT. Residues: CASSYSPYSNQPQHF.

The chain recombines TRBV7-3 with TRBJ2-2; D may match TRBD1 or TRBD2 (6 bases each). V dropped 5 bases and J dropped 5 bases, with 12 bases sitting between them. The CDR3 covers 14 residues. CDR1 and CDR2 from the germline V gene are SGHTA and FQGTGA. DNA of the CDR3: TGTGCCAGCAGCCCGGGGGCTTCGACCGGGGAGCTGTTTTTT. Protein product: CASSPGASTGELFF.

The J gene is TRBJ2-4, the V gene TRBV7-2; maybe TRBD2 (5 bases). This CDR3 is 14 amino acids long. V dropped 1 base and J dropped 11 bases, with 15 bases sitting between them. CDR1 is SGHTA and CDR2 is FQGNSA in the germline V gene. The CDR3 nucleotides are TGTGCCAGCAGCTTAGTGCAAGGGTGGGAGCTTCAGTACTTC. Amino acid sequence: CASSLVQGWELQYF.

This clonotype was found a few times. The chain recombines TRBV27 with TRBJ1-5; no clear D. With 3 bases removed from V and 5 bases from J, the gap between germline ends came to 8 bases. This CDR3 is built from 13 residues. Germline lookup yields CDR1 MNHEY and CDR2 SMNVEV (reference sequence). The chain's CDR3 is CASSFVPDQPQHF. The CDR3 DNA sequence: TGTGCCAGCAGTTTTGTGCCGGATCAGCCCCAGCATTTT.

This chain joins TRBV15 and TRBJ1-1, with D maybe TRBD1 (6 bases). The CDR3 loop spans 14 amino acids. Germline V gene data show CDR1 as LNHNV and CDR2 as YYDKDF (reference sequence). Deletions cut 0 bases from V and 1 base from J, with 6 bases between. CDR3 coding DNA: TGTGCCACCAGCAGAGAACAGGGGAACACTGAAGCTTTCTTT. Its translation: CATSREQGNTEAFF.

This rearrangement joins TRBV2 to TRBJ2-5; TRBD2 is a possible D gene (6 bases). This CDR3 has 14 amino acids. V was trimmed by 4 bases and J by 2 bases, leaving 11 bases between them. Looked up from germline, CDR1 is SNHLY and CDR2 is FYNNEI. CDR3 region: CASSVAGRQETQYF. The CDR3 DNA reads TGTGCCAGCAGTGTTGCGGGGCGACAAGAGACCCAGTACTTC.

This clonotype came up a few times. The genes are TRBV28 and TRBJ2-2; TRBD2 matches at 10 bases. J lost 6 bases, V lost 2 bases, and 3 bases had no gene match. Germline CDR1 and CDR2: MDHEN and SYDVKM. There are 15 residues in the CDR3. The CDR3 DNA is TGTGCCAGCAGTTTACGGCTAGCGGGGGCCGGGGAGCTGTTTTTT. Translating gives CASSLRLAGAGELFF. The whole variable domain, remainder taken from reference TRBV28 and TRBJ2-2, is DVKVTQSSRYLVKRTGEKVFLECVQDMDHENMFWYRQDPGLGLRLIYFSYDVKMKEKGDIPEGYSVSREKKERFSLILESASTNQTSMYLCASSLRLAGAGELFFGEGSRLTVL.